Each of the 21 T cell receptor beta chains below was sequenced from the same sample in a study of T-cell memory formation after mild COVID-19. Each CDR3 protein is one row after TCRdb ran MiXCR on the 5' RACE reads. In the table there are hundreds of thousands of distinct CDR3 sequences, roughly 18% of which are singletons. Sequenced material: PBMCs or a T cell subset sorted from them (not recorded which). Every receptor here comes from an adult woman who had mild COVID-19 (a few samples of this study predate the infection). Cell type and time point are not known.

The chain links TRBV12-3 or TRBV12-4 to TRBJ1-1, with 7 nucleotides matching TRBD1. The length of the CDR3 is 15 residues. Trimming cost V 3 bases and J 0 bases; bases outside gene matches: 4. CDR3 in amino acids: CASSFSDRMNTEAFF. DNA for the CDR3: TGTGCCAGCAGTTTTTCGGACAGGATGAACACTGAAGCTTTCTTT.

This clonotype has a single count. This rearrangement joins TRBV19 to TRBJ2-1; a weak D match, TRBD1 (6 bases). The V gene lost 3 bases and the J gene lost 8 bases, with 17 bases spanning the gap. CDR3 length equals 15 residues. Germline V gene sequence: CDR1 LNHDA, CDR2 SQIVND (reference sequence). This CDR3 is CASSIWSRGSDEQFF. CDR3 nucleotide sequence: TGTGCCAGTAGTATCTGGAGCAGGGGTTCTGATGAGCAGTTCTTC.

This clonotype came up a few times. CDR3 residues: CASSLPWSAQHF. As DNA, the CDR3 is TGTGCCAGCAGCTTACCATGGTCGGCCCAGCATTTT. This chain joins TRBV7-2 and TRBJ1-5, with D hard to call. In germline, CDR1 is SGHTA, CDR2 FQGNSA. This CDR3 is 12 amino acids long. Trimming removed 2 bases at V and 11 bases at J, with 10 bases between.

The chain carries TRBV4-1 and TRBJ2-7; weak D call: TRBD1 (6 bases). CDR3 length equals 16 residues. Trimming shortened V by 4 bases and J by 3 bases, and 19 bases separated the two germline ends. Germline values: CDR1 MGHRA, CDR2 YSYEKL. The CDR3 protein is CASSPVAGAINYEQYF. For the CDR3, the DNA is TGCGCCAGCAGCCCCGTAGCAGGGGCCATTAACTACGAGCAGTACTTC.

This sequence joins TRBV4-1 and TRBJ2-7; TRBD2 aligns across 9 bases. In germline, CDR1 is MGHRA, CDR2 YSYEKL. The CDR3 runs 15 residues. J was trimmed by 2 bases and V by 4 bases; bases with no gene match: 6. In nucleotides, the CDR3 is TGCGCCAGCAGCCCATTAGCGGGGGCCGCCTACGAGCAGTACTTC. Amino acid sequence: CASSPLAGAAYEQYF.

This chain uses TRBV5-1 with TRBJ2-5; D unclear. Germline assignment: CDR1 SGHRS and CDR2 YFSETQ. V dropped 4 bases and J dropped 0 bases, with 4 bases sitting between them. The CDR3 has 12 residues. The CDR3 bases are TGCGCCAGCAGCGTAAACCAAGAGACCCAGTACTTC. This sequence encodes CASSVNQETQYF.

The chain has TRBV7-3 and TRBJ2-1; TRBD2 might be the D (5 bases). Germline V gives CDR1 SGHTA, CDR2 FQGTGA. Trimming removed 5 bases at V and 8 bases at J, with 13 bases between. This CDR3 spans 13 amino acids. CDR3 loop: CASSQDSTHEQFF. CDR3 coding DNA: TGTGCCAGCAGCCAGGACTCCACCCATGAGCAGTTCTTC.

This clonotype was counted a few times. The gene calls are TRBV24-1 and TRBJ2-5, with D perhaps TRBD1 (6 bases). V dropped 4 bases and J dropped 4 bases, with 21 bases sitting between them. The CDR3 totals 17 residues. Germline V lookup: CDR1 KGHDR, CDR2 SFDVKD. The CDR3 region is CATSDNRQQGVGETQYF. CDR3 nucleotide sequence: TGTGCCACCAGTGACAATCGCCAACAGGGAGTTGGAGAGACCCAGTACTTC.

This clonotype was counted between two and nine times. This chain joins TRBV12-3 or TRBV12-4 and TRBJ2-2; D is possibly TRBD1 (5 bases). The ends were cut back, 4 bases at V and 3 bases at J, with 12 bases in the middle. CDR3 size: 15 residues. CDR3 DNA sequence: TGTGCCAGCAGTTCCCGTAGGGGATACACCGGGGAGCTGTTTTTT. Its translation: CASSSRRGYTGELFF.

This clonotype has just a few counts. In nucleotides, the CDR3 is TGTGCCAGCAGCTTAGATCCAGCAGGGGTGGCATATGGCTACACCTTC. This codes for CASSLDPAGVAYGYTF. V and J are TRBV11-2 and TRBJ1-2, with D perhaps TRBD1 (6 bases). V shed 0 bases and J shed 5 bases, with 16 bases lying between them. This CDR3 is 16 amino acids long. Looked up from germline, CDR1 is SGHAT and CDR2 is FQNNGV.

The chain links TRBV10-3 to TRBJ2-3; D is perhaps TRBD2 (6 bases). V was clipped by 6 bases and J by 0 bases, with 13 bases between them. The CDR3 spans 15 residues. Looked up from germline, CDR1 is ENHRY and CDR2 is SYGVKD. CDR3 nucleotide sequence: TGTGCCATCAGGCCAAGGGACTCTAGCACAGATACGCAGTATTTT. Amino acids: CAIRPRDSSTDTQYF.

This clonotype was observed a handful of times. The chain's CDR3 is CASSTDCTWNIQYF. CDR3 in DNA: TGTGCCAGCAGCACTGACTGTACTTGGAACATTCAGTACTTC. The V gene is TRBV12-1, the J gene TRBJ2-4. TRBV12-1 is reported as a pseudogene. The CDR3 has 14 amino acids.

This clonotype occurred a few times. J is TRBJ1-1 and V is TRBV7-3, with D unresolved. V lost 2 bases, J lost 4 bases, and 17 bases lay in between. This CDR3 has 16 residues. Germline loops: CDR1 SGHTA, CDR2 FQGTGA. CDR3 in DNA: TGTGCCAGCAGCTTAGAACGGAGAGGGCTGAGCACTGAAGCTTTCTTT. Its translation: CASSLERRGLSTEAFF. Drawing the rest from reference TRBV7-3 and TRBJ1-1, the complete variable domain is GAGVSQTPSNKVTEKGKYVELRCDPISGHTALYWYRQSLGQGPEFLIYFQGTGAADDSGLPNDRFFAVRPEGSVSTLKIQRTERGDSAVYLCASSLERRGLSTEAFFGQGTRLTVV.

This clonotype was seen a few times. The chain has TRBV5-1 and TRBJ1-1; 8 positions match TRBD1. V dropped 3 bases and J dropped 3; count of bases not matched to a gene: 10. The CDR3 covers 16 residues. Per germline, CDR1 SGHRS and CDR2 YFSETQ. CDR3 DNA sequence: TGCGCCAGCAGCTACTTACACGGACAGGGTGACACTGAAGCTTTCTTT. Translated, it gives CASSYLHGQGDTEAFF. Based on the CDR3 plus reference TRBV5-1 and TRBJ1-1, the full variable domain is KAGVTQTPRYLIKTRGQQVTLSCSPISGHRSVSWYQQTPGQGLQFLFEYFSETQRNKGNFPGRFSGRQFSNSRSEMNVSTLELGDSALYLCASSYLHGQGDTEAFFGQGTRLTVV.

The V call is TRBV2, the J call TRBJ1-1; D unresolved. Deletions cut 4 bases from V and 0 bases from J, with 15 bases between. CDR1 SNHLY and CDR2 FYNNEI come from the germline V gene. The CDR3 contains 16 residues. The DNA of the CDR3 is TGTGCCAGCAGTGGAACCTTTGCCAGGATGAACACTGAAGCTTTCTTT. Protein: CASSGTFARMNTEAFF.

This clonotype was seen more than once but under ten times. This chain uses TRBV7-6 with TRBJ2-1; 9 bases line up with TRBD2. The CDR3 covers 18 residues. The V gene's germline CDR1 is SGHVS and CDR2 FNYEAQ. J was trimmed by 0 bases and V by 2 bases; bases with no gene match: 8. The CDR3 is CASSLILAGSSSYNEQFF. For the CDR3, the DNA is TGTGCCAGCAGCTTAATACTAGCGGGTTCCAGCTCCTACAATGAGCAGTTCTTC.

The V gene is TRBV20-1, the J gene TRBJ2-5, with D perhaps given as TRBD1 or TRBD2 (5 bases each). Germline V lookup: CDR1 DFQATT, CDR2 SNEGSKA (reference sequence). Trimming removed 3 bases at V and 2 bases at J, with 16 bases between. The CDR3 consists of 15 residues. CDR3 nucleotide sequence: TGCAGTGCTAGGAGTACGAGGGGTTCTCAAGAGACCCAGTACTTC. The encoded protein is CSARSTRGSQETQYF.

The chain recombines TRBV6-2 or TRBV6-3 with TRBJ2-6; D remains unclear. V dropped 6 bases and J dropped 4 bases, with 13 bases sitting between them. Per the germline V gene, CDR1 is MNHEY and CDR2 is SVGEGT. The CDR3 spans 15 residues. CDR3 protein: CASRPTLSGANVLTF. CDR3 sequence (DNA): TGTGCCAGCAGGCCTACACTATCCGGGGCCAACGTCCTGACTTTC.

Only a few counts were recorded for this clonotype. V is TRBV5-5 and J is TRBJ1-4; 8 bases agree with TRBD1. V dropped 1 base and J dropped 5; count of bases not matched to a gene: 7. This CDR3 spans 16 amino acids. The germline gives CDR1 SGHKS, CDR2 YYEKEE (reference sequence). Written as DNA, the CDR3 is TGTGCCAGCAGCTTGTGGAACGGACAGGGAAATGAAAAACTGTTTTTT. Translation gives CASSLWNGQGNEKLFF.

This chain connects TRBV12-3 or TRBV12-4 to TRBJ1-1; tentatively, D is TRBD1 (6 bases). V dropped 5 bases and J dropped 3 bases, with 19 bases sitting between them. The CDR3 loop spans 16 amino acids. CDR3 DNA: TGTGCCAGCAGTGGATCCTGGGGGCATAGGGACACTGAAGCTTTCTTT. Translated: CASSGSWGHRDTEAFF.

There are a few counts of this clonotype. The chain has TRBV12-3 or TRBV12-4 and TRBJ1-1, with D unresolved. Trimming stripped 4 bases from V and 1 base from J, with 10 bases between. The CDR3 is 14 amino acids. CDR3 sequence (DNA): TGTGCCAGCAGTTCCCTTGGGAGGAACACTGAAGCTTTCTTT. Amino acids: CASSSLGRNTEAFF.